This T cell receptor (beta chain) originates from a study of T cell responses to AZD1222 COVID-19 vaccine. This clone was counted only a few times. The antigen remains undetermined. Only in-frame clones appear in the TCRdb table, and some are missing; sequencing was by immunoSEQ multiplex PCR. This table holds approximately 46,000 clones, 80% to 90% found once. The germline gives CDR1 SGDLS, CDR2 YYNGEE. Trimming removed 2 bases from V and 3 bases from J; junction bases left unmatched: 5. The CDR3 runs to 14 residues. Findings of the study overall: Vaccine-associated CD4 TCRs ranged over spike, dominating at 160-218 and 743-854.

The chain joins TRBV9 to TRBJ2-7; 7 nucleotides match TRBD2. This TCR derives from an adult who received the AZD1222 COVID-19 vaccine. The sample in question was peripheral blood, obtained 28 days after the second AZD1222 dose. The CDR3 coding sequence is TGTGCCAGCAGCGTTTCTGGCGGGAGCTACGAGCAGTACTTC. Amino acid sequence: CASSVSGGSYEQYF.